One sample yielded the 17 T cell receptor beta chains listed below, sequenced in a study of T cells in Graves' hyperthyroidism and ophthalmopathy. Authors of the study amplified TCR beta CDR3 regions from RNA transcripts. HTBI primers were employed in a first-round RT-PCR of the TCR CDR3. TCRdb reprocessed the multiplex PCR reads via MiXCR and lists one record per CDR3 protein. The sample has fewer than 110,000 distinct CDR3 sequences; roughly 15% are singletons. The specimen sequenced was blood. The source is a woman aged 45-60 years with Graves' hyperthyroidism.

This clonotype was found many times. The CDR3 loop is CSASRGSYNEQFF. CDR3 DNA: TGCAGTGCTAGTAGGGGGTCCTACAATGAGCAGTTCTTC. The rearrangement joins TRBV20-1 to TRBJ2-1; maybe TRBD1 (6 bases). V lost 3 bases and J 1 base, leaving 7 bases between the germline ends. This CDR3 is 13 amino acids long. Germline loops: CDR1 DFQATT, CDR2 SNEGSKA (reference sequence).

This clonotype was seen more than once but under ten times. The genes are TRBV28 and TRBJ2-2; D remains unclear. Between the trimmed V and J ends, which lost 2 bases and 3 bases, there was a span of 10 bases. This CDR3 contains 15 residues. Germline V CDR1 and CDR2: MDHEN, SYDVKM. The CDR3 sequence: CASSLRSGYTGELFF. The CDR3 DNA is TGTGCCAGCAGTTTAAGATCTGGTTACACCGGGGAGCTGTTTTTT.

This clonotype was recorded many times. J is TRBJ2-7 and V is TRBV7-2, with a weak D call TRBD1 (5 bases). CDR1 SGHTA and CDR2 FQGNSA come from the germline V gene. There are 14 residues in the CDR3. V shed 3 bases and J shed 4 bases, with 13 bases lying between them. The CDR3 sequence is CASSFGATFYEQYF. The CDR3 coding sequence is TGTGCCAGCAGCTTTGGGGCTACCTTTTACGAGCAGTACTTC.

This clonotype was counted many times. This sequence joins TRBV28 and TRBJ1-4; D gene unclear. The germline V gene has CDR1 MDHEN and CDR2 SYDVKM. This CDR3 has 11 residues. The CDR3 protein is CASGVHEKLFF. For the CDR3, the DNA is TGTGCGAGTGGGGTTCACGAAAAACTGTTTTTT.

Ten or more counts support this clonotype. The chain joins TRBV5-1 to TRBJ2-6; TRBD1 matches at 7 bases. CDR1 is SGHRS and CDR2 is YFSETQ in the germline V gene. The CDR3 is 16 amino acids. The J segment lost 0 bases and the V segment lost 0 bases, leaving 0 bases of the junction unmatched. CDR3 protein: CASSLEGASGANVLTF. The CDR3 DNA reads as TGCGCCAGCAGCTTGGAGGGGGCCTCTGGGGCCAACGTCCTGACTTTC.

This clonotype showed up many times. V and J are TRBV7-2 and TRBJ2-7; D ambiguous. This CDR3 comprises 14 residues. The ends were cut back, 5 bases at V and 3 bases at J, with 14 bases in the middle. Germline V gene data show CDR1 as SGHTA and CDR2 as FQGNSA. Here the CDR3 reads CASSPMGYVYEQYF. For the CDR3, the DNA is TGTGCCAGCAGCCCAATGGGATACGTCTACGAGCAGTACTTC. Based on the CDR3 plus reference TRBV7-2 and TRBJ2-7, the full variable domain is GAGVSQSPSNKVTEKGKDVELRCDPISGHTALYWYRQSLGQGLEFLIYFQGNSAPDKSGLPSDRFSAERTGGSVSTLTIQRTQQEDSAVYLCASSPMGYVYEQYFGPGTRLTVT.

This clonotype was counted at least ten times. The J gene is TRBJ2-3, the V gene TRBV29-1; possible D gene TRBD2, 6 bases. Between the trimmed V and J ends, which lost 5 bases and 0 bases, there was a span of 15 bases. Per the germline V gene, CDR1 is SQVTM and CDR2 is ANQGSEA. The CDR3 has 15 residues. CDR3 sequence (DNA): TGCAGCGTTAATCTAGCGAGACCGAGCACAGATACGCAGTATTTT. This translates into CSVNLARPSTDTQYF.

The sample holds many counts of this clonotype. The V and J genes are TRBV7-8 and TRBJ2-3, with D uncertain. The CDR3 length is 14 residues. CDR1 and CDR2 (germline): SGHVS, FQNEAQ. V gave up 5 bases and J gave up 3 bases, with 12 bases separating them. The CDR3 here is CASSLGVRTDTQYF. The CDR3 nucleotides read TGTGCCAGCAGCCTAGGCGTGAGGACAGATACGCAGTATTTT.

This clonotype was observed at least ten times. The chain carries TRBV2 and TRBJ1-1; perhaps TRBD1 as D (6 bases). This CDR3 has 13 amino acids. V was clipped by 7 bases and J by 10 bases, with 19 bases between them. Per germline, CDR1 SNHLY and CDR2 FYNNEI. The CDR3 nucleotides are TGTGCCAGCATGAACTGGGGAACAGGGCCAGCTTTCTTT. This codes for CASMNWGTGPAFF.

This clonotype was counted at least ten times. The rearrangement uses TRBV7-9 and TRBJ2-2; D may match TRBD1 or TRBD2 (5 bases each). The CDR3 spans 13 residues. CDR1 is SEHNR, CDR2 FQNEAQ, per germline (reference sequence). The V gene lost 5 bases and the J gene lost 13 bases, with 17 bases spanning the gap. Written as DNA, the CDR3 is TGTGCCAGCAGCCCCCGACAGTCTCGGGGGCTGTTTTTT. Translated: CASSPRQSRGLFF.

This clonotype was counted ten times or more. This rearrangement joins TRBV12-3 or TRBV12-4 to TRBJ2-3; 9 nucleotides agree with TRBD2. There are 15 residues in the CDR3. V was clipped by 5 bases and J by 3 bases; unmatched bases: 6. The DNA of the CDR3 is TGTGCCAGCAGTCGACTAGCGGAAATGACAGATACGCAGTATTTT. This sequence encodes CASSRLAEMTDTQYF.

This clonotype was observed at least ten times. This chain uses TRBV28 with TRBJ2-1; D uncertain. Germline CDR1 MDHEN, CDR2 SYDVKM. The V and J ends lost 5 bases and 2 bases respectively, with 10 bases between them. The CDR3 length is 14 residues. CDR3 DNA sequence: TGTGCCAGCAGTATAGCCGGCCCCTACAATGAGCAGTTCTTC. This translates into CASSIAGPYNEQFF.

Ten or more counts support this clonotype. The genes are TRBV6-1 and TRBJ1-6, with a weak D call TRBD1 (5 bases). Trimming shortened V by 10 bases and J by 5 bases, and 12 bases separated the two germline ends. Germline values: CDR1 MNHNS, CDR2 SASEGT. The CDR3 consists of 13 residues. In DNA, the CDR3 is TGTGCCACTTTCAGGGACCATAATTCACCCCTCCACTTT. Its translation is CATFRDHNSPLHF.

The rearrangement uses TRBV27 and TRBJ2-5; the D gene is possibly TRBD2 (5 bases). Germline CDR1 MNHEY, CDR2 SMNVEV (reference sequence). The ends were cut back, 6 bases at V and 2 bases at J, with 7 bases in the middle. There are 12 residues in the CDR3. The CDR3 is CASRTGQETQYF. The CDR3 DNA is TGTGCCAGCAGGACGGGACAAGAGACCCAGTACTTC.

This clonotype was observed many times. V gene TRBV27 combines with J gene TRBJ1-2; weak D call: TRBD1 (5 bases). CDR1 and CDR2 from the germline V gene are MNHEY and SMNVEV (reference sequence). The CDR3 covers 17 residues. Trimming shortened V by 4 bases and J by 4 bases, and 22 bases separated the two germline ends. The chain's CDR3 is CASSSILGTVRSYGYTF. The CDR3 DNA reads TGTGCCAGCAGTTCCATCCTCGGGACCGTTAGATCCTATGGCTACACCTTC.

This clonotype was detected ten times or more. The rearrangement links TRBV28 to TRBJ2-2; D may be TRBD1 (6 bases). The CDR3 is made up of 15 amino acids. V was trimmed by 4 bases and J by 5 bases, leaving 14 bases between them. Germline V gene sequence: CDR1 MDHEN, CDR2 SYDVKM. Here the CDR3 reads CASSYLGGWTGELFF. The CDR3 DNA follows: TGTGCCAGCAGTTATTTAGGGGGATGGACCGGGGAGCTGTTTTTT.

Many counts were recorded for this clonotype. This chain connects TRBV7-9 to TRBJ2-3; TRBD2 is a possible D gene (6 bases). V lost 3 bases, J lost 0 bases, and 7 bases lay in between. CDR1 and CDR2 (germline): SEHNR, FQNEAQ (reference sequence). The CDR3 is 14 residues long. In DNA form, the CDR3 reads TGTGCCAGCAGCTTGGGACTGAGCACAGATACGCAGTATTTT. It translates to CASSLGLSTDTQYF. Combining the CDR3 with reference TRBV7-9 and TRBJ2-3 gives the whole variable domain DTGVSQNPRHKITKRGQNVTFRCDPISEHNRLYWYRQTLGQGPEFLTYFQNEAQLEKSRLLSDRFSAERPKGSFSTLEIQRTEQGDSAMYLCASSLGLSTDTQYFGPGTRLTVL.